The rows below give T cell receptor beta chains drawn from one sample of a study of blood T cell repertoires in COVID-19. Clones were sequenced by immunoSEQ multiplex PCR, and TCRdb holds only the in-frame ones, with some missing. The table shows approximately 400,000 clones, with around 89% occurring only once. Sequenced: peripheral blood. These receptors all come from a woman aged 45-65 years with COVID-19, enrolled during active disease. Both conserved end residues are part of each CDR3. The order of the fields is V gene, D gene, J gene, clone size, CDR3 protein, CDR3 DNA. D genes are given only for firm matches. Expanded clones are given a class, and other clones once, few, many or no size at all.

v_gene: TRBV30
d_gene: NA
j_gene: TRBJ1-2
abundance: NA
CDR3aa: CAWHMEELGYTF
CDR3nt: TGTGCCTGGCATATGGAGGAACTCGGCTACACCTTC

v_gene: TRBV9
d_gene: NA
j_gene: TRBJ1-1
abundance: few
CDR3aa: CASSVGVSGLMNTEAFF
CDR3nt: TGTGCCAGCAGCGTAGGGGTTTCGGGACTCATGAACACTGAAGCTTTCTTT

v_gene: TRBV27
d_gene: NA
j_gene: TRBJ2-1
abundance: NA
CDR3aa: CASSFRTNNEQFF
CDR3nt: TGTGCCAGCAGTTTTAGGACTAACAATGAGCAGTTCTTC

v_gene: TRBV27
d_gene: NA
j_gene: TRBJ2-7
abundance: NA
CDR3aa: CARHCEQYF
CDR3nt: TGTGCCAGGCACTGCGAGCAGTACTTC

v_gene: TRBV29-1
d_gene: TRBD1
j_gene: TRBJ1-4
abundance: NA
CDR3aa: CSVKDRAEEKLFF
CDR3nt: TGCAGCGTTAAGGACAGGGCGGAAGAAAAACTGTTTTTT

v_gene: TRBV7-3
d_gene: NA
j_gene: TRBJ2-3
abundance: NA
CDR3aa: CASSAPSTDTQYF
CDR3nt: TGTGCCAGCAGCGCGCCTAGCACAGATACGCAGTATTTT

v_gene: TRBV6-5
d_gene: NA
j_gene: TRBJ1-1
abundance: NA
CDR3aa: CASSYSMASNTEAFF
CDR3nt: TGTGCCAGCAGTTACTCAATGGCTTCGAACACTGAAGCTTTCTTT

v_gene: TRBV7-9
d_gene: TRBD1
j_gene: TRBJ2-7
abundance: NA
CDR3aa: CASSFAGGSYEQYF
CDR3nt: TGTGCCAGCAGCTTTGCAGGGGGATCCTACGAGCAGTACTTC

v_gene: TRBV6-6
d_gene: NA
j_gene: TRBJ2-6
abundance: NA
CDR3aa: CASSDRLSGANVLTF
CDR3nt: TGTGCCAGCAGTGATCGGTTGTCTGGGGCCAACGTCCTGACTTTC

v_gene: TRBV2
d_gene: NA
j_gene: TRBJ1-2
abundance: NA
CDR3aa: CASSERGHWGGYTF
CDR3nt: TGTGCCAGCAGTGAAAGAGGCCATTGGGGCGGCTACACCTTC

v_gene: TRBV9
d_gene: TRBD2
j_gene: TRBJ2-7
abundance: NA
CDR3aa: CASTTGAGGLRQYF
CDR3nt: TGTGCCAGCACCACAGGGGCGGGGGGGTTGAGGCAGTACTTC

v_gene: TRBV2
d_gene: NA
j_gene: TRBJ2-2
abundance: NA
CDR3aa: CASSVVFAAGNTGELFF
CDR3nt: TGTGCCAGCAGTGTAGTATTCGCGGCGGGGAACACCGGGGAGCTGTTTTTT

v_gene: TRBV4-2
d_gene: NA
j_gene: TRBJ1-5
abundance: NA
CDR3aa: CASSQQAGLGDDQPQHF
CDR3nt: TGTGCCAGCAGCCAGCAAGCGGGCCTAGGGGACGATCAGCCCCAGCATTTT

v_gene: TRBV6-5
d_gene: NA
j_gene: TRBJ1-1
abundance: NA
CDR3aa: CASKSGPAEAFF
CDR3nt: TGTGCCAGCAAGTCAGGTCCGGCCGAAGCTTTCTTT

v_gene: TRBV19
d_gene: TRBD1
j_gene: TRBJ1-1
abundance: NA
CDR3aa: CASRLKQGAGTEAFF
CDR3nt: TGTGCCAGTAGATTGAAACAGGGGGCAGGGACTGAAGCTTTCTTT

v_gene: TRBV27
d_gene: NA
j_gene: TRBJ1-4
abundance: NA
CDR3aa: CASSLGAAGEKLFF
CDR3nt: TGTGCCAGCAGTTTGGGGGCCGCGGGTGAAAAACTGTTTTTT

v_gene: TRBV2
d_gene: NA
j_gene: TRBJ1-1
abundance: NA
CDR3aa: CASSGDIGPGEAFF
CDR3nt: TGTGCCAGCAGTGGGGACATTGGGCCAGGGGAAGCTTTCTTT

v_gene: TRBV2
d_gene: TRBD1
j_gene: TRBJ2-5
abundance: NA
CDR3aa: CASSGGTGQETQYF
CDR3nt: TGTGCCAGCAGCGGAGGGACAGGGCAAGAGACCCAGTACTTC

v_gene: TRBV10-3
d_gene: TRBD1
j_gene: TRBJ2-2
abundance: NA
CDR3aa: CAISGDRVPGELFF
CDR3nt: TGTGCCATCAGTGGGGACAGGGTTCCCGGGGAGCTGTTTTTT

v_gene: TRBV5-1
d_gene: NA
j_gene: TRBJ2-3
abundance: NA
CDR3aa: CASPPRGRAVTDTQYF
CDR3nt: TGCGCCAGCCCCCCCAGGGGCCGCGCGGTCACAGATACGCAGTATTTT

v_gene: TRBV19
d_gene: TRBD1
j_gene: TRBJ1-5
abundance: NA
CDR3aa: CASTILRTGADQPQHF
CDR3nt: TGTGCCAGTACCATTCTAAGGACAGGGGCGGATCAGCCCCAGCATTTT

v_gene: TRBV27
d_gene: TRBD1
j_gene: TRBJ2-7
abundance: NA
CDR3aa: CASSPRQGKDYEQYF
CDR3nt: TGTGCCAGCAGTCCTAGACAGGGGAAGGACTACGAGCAGTACTTC

v_gene: TRBV18
d_gene: NA
j_gene: TRBJ1-5
abundance: NA
CDR3aa: CASSSGSDQPQHF
CDR3nt: TGTGCCAGCTCATCCGGGAGTGATCAGCCCCAGCATTTT

v_gene: TRBV19
d_gene: NA
j_gene: TRBJ1-2
abundance: NA
CDR3aa: CASSETTDSGRVNGYTF
CDR3nt: TGTGCCAGTAGTGAGACCACGGACAGTGGGAGAGTAAATGGCTACACCTTC

v_gene: TRBV28
d_gene: TRBD1
j_gene: TRBJ2-5
abundance: NA
CDR3aa: CASSRGQGETQYF
CDR3nt: TGTGCCAGCAGCCGGGGACAGGGAGAGACCCAGTACTTC

v_gene: TRBV2
d_gene: NA
j_gene: TRBJ1-4
abundance: NA
CDR3aa: CASRVQETGSEKLFF
CDR3nt: TGTGCCAGCAGAGTGCAAGAGACGGGGAGTGAAAAACTGTTTTTT

v_gene: TRBV24-1
d_gene: TRBD1
j_gene: TRBJ2-1
abundance: NA
CDR3aa: CATSDLGQGDNEQFF
CDR3nt: TGTGCCACCAGTGATTTGGGACAGGGAGACAATGAGCAGTTCTTC

v_gene: TRBV19
d_gene: NA
j_gene: TRBJ1-2
abundance: NA
CDR3aa: CASIPPGGGYTF
CDR3nt: TGTGCCAGTATCCCGCCGGGGGGAGGCTACACCTTC

v_gene: TRBV25-1
d_gene: NA
j_gene: TRBJ1-1
abundance: once
CDR3aa: CASRRGGGTGEIEAFF
CDR3nt: TGTGCCAGCAGGCGTGGGGGGGGGACGGGAGAAATTGAAGCTTTCTTT

v_gene: TRBV7-9
d_gene: TRBD1
j_gene: TRBJ1-1
abundance: NA
CDR3aa: CASSSGTGTVSTEAFF
CDR3nt: TGTGCCAGCAGCTCCGGGACAGGGACAGTAAGCACTGAAGCTTTCTTT

v_gene: TRBV5-1
d_gene: TRBD1
j_gene: TRBJ1-1
abundance: NA
CDR3aa: CASSWSGTGINPEAFF
CDR3nt: TGCGCCAGCAGCTGGTCCGGGACAGGGATCAATCCTGAAGCTTTCTTT

v_gene: TRBV19
d_gene: TRBD1
j_gene: TRBJ1-5
abundance: NA
CDR3aa: CASQGARGQPQHF
CDR3nt: TGTGCCAGCCAGGGGGCGAGGGGTCAGCCCCAGCATTTT